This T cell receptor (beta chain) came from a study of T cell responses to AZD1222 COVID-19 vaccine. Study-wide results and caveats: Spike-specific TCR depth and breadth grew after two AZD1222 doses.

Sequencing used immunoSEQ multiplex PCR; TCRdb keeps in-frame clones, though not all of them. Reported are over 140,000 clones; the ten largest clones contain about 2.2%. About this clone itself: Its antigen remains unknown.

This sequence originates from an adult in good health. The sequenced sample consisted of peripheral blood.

The CDR3 sequence: CASSYQTGDNSPLHF. CDR3 coding DNA: TGTGCCAGCAGCTACCAGACAGGGGATAATTCACCCCTCCACTTT. The chain combines TRBV7-2 with TRBJ1-6; 8 bases are shared with TRBD1. Unmatched junction bases numbered 4, after V lost 4 bases and J lost 5 bases. The CDR3 contains 15 residues. Germline lookup yields CDR1 SGHTA and CDR2 FQGNSA.